Below, 15 T cell receptor beta chains from the same sample are listed, as sequenced in a study of blood T cell repertoires in COVID-19 (dated by TCRdb to 2019 to 2021). The library was made by the immunoSEQ multiplex PCR assay. TCRdb carries this immuneACCESS record with in-frame sequences only. Its versions omit some clonotypes, under half of them owing to an unresolved V gene in the studies checked, with the rest unexplained. The sample table shows some 370,000 clones, and 80% to 90% are seen once. Roughly 1.2% of the sample lies in the top ten. Sequenced input: peripheral blood. Receptor source: a man aged 35 to 55 with acute or convalescent COVID-19.

This clone was detected once. This rearrangement joins TRBV28 to TRBJ1-6; no definite D call. V was trimmed by 6 bases and J by 7 bases, leaving 7 bases between them. Germline V gives CDR1 MDHEN, CDR2 SYDVKM. The CDR3 is made up of 12 amino acids. The CDR3 nucleotides read TGTGCCAGCAGGATGAGCAATTCACCCCTCCACTTT. Translation: CASRMSNSPLHF.

This clone occurred once. The V and J genes are TRBV4-3 and TRBJ1-5, with D perhaps TRBD1 (5 bases). CDR3 length equals 16 residues. V was pared by 0 bases and J by 7 bases, with 16 bases between. Germline CDR1 LGHNA, CDR2 YSLEER. For the CDR3, the DNA is TGCGCCAGCAGCCAAGAAATAGGGAGGGGCGGGCAGCCCCAGCATTTT. Translation gives CASSQEIGRGGQPQHF.

The chain links TRBV27 to TRBJ1-2, with 9 bases fitting TRBD1. The CDR3 covers 13 residues. J was trimmed by 6 bases and V by 5 bases; bases with no gene match: 4. Germline V gives CDR1 MNHEY, CDR2 SMNVEV (reference sequence). The CDR3 nucleotides are TGTGCCAGCAGTGCTGACAGGGGGAATGGCTACACCTTC. Translated: CASSADRGNGYTF.

The chain carries TRBV13 and TRBJ2-7; possible D gene TRBD2, 5 bases. CDR3 length equals 15 residues. Between the trimmed V and J ends, which lost 0 bases and 2 bases, there was a span of 11 bases. In germline, CDR1 is PRHDT, CDR2 FYEKMQ (reference sequence). The CDR3 nucleotides are TGTGCCAGCAGCTTAGGGGTAAAGGGAGCCTACGAGCAGTACTTC. It translates to CASSLGVKGAYEQYF.

This chain connects TRBV3-1 (or the pseudogene TRBV3-2) to TRBJ1-1; D not certain. From germline, CDR1 is LGHDT and CDR2 YNNKEL (reference sequence). CDR3 length equals 14 residues. The germline V and J ends were trimmed by 8 bases and 3 bases, with 16 bases remaining between them. The CDR3 DNA reads as TGTGCCAGCGGAACCTTCCCGGAGGACACTGAAGCTTTCTTT. It codes for CASGTFPEDTEAFF.

The rearrangement links TRBV6-5 to TRBJ2-5; weak D call: TRBD1 (6 bases). The V end was cut by 6 bases, the J end by 2 bases, with 10 bases between. Germline V gene sequence: CDR1 MNHEY, CDR2 SVGAGI. The CDR3 spans 13 residues. The CDR3 bases are TGTGCCAGCAGGTTAACAGGGCAAGAGACCCAGTACTTC. The encoded protein is CASRLTGQETQYF.

This chain links TRBV9 with TRBJ1-1, with 10 positions matching TRBD1. The ends lost 4 bases at V and 7 bases at J; junction bases unmatched: 4. Germline CDR1 SGDLS, CDR2 YYNGEE. This CDR3 spans 13 amino acids. For the CDR3, the DNA is TGTGCCAGCAGCACCCGGACAGGGGGTGAAGCTTTCTTT. It translates to CASSTRTGGEAFF.

This clone was recorded only once. The CDR3 region is CASSPLAAVDYNEQFF. The CDR3 bases are TGCGCCAGCAGTCCCCTCGCAGCGGTAGATTACAATGAGCAGTTCTTC. The chain combines TRBV4-1 with TRBJ2-1; D is perhaps TRBD2 (5 bases). This CDR3 comprises 16 residues. Trimming pared 6 bases from V and 4 bases from J, leaving 19 bases between. CDR1 MGHRA and CDR2 YSYEKL come from the germline V gene.

This clone was counted once. The rearrangement links TRBV5-1 to TRBJ1-1; D possibly corresponds to TRBD1 (6 bases). From germline, CDR1 is SGHRS and CDR2 YFSETQ. The CDR3 extends over 14 amino acids. The germline V and J ends were trimmed by 4 bases and 3 bases, with 13 bases remaining between them. The CDR3 reads CASSVSQGYTEAFF. The CDR3 DNA follows: TGCGCCAGCAGCGTATCACAGGGATACACTGAAGCTTTCTTT.

The chain combines TRBV19 with TRBJ1-1; D possibly corresponds to TRBD1 (5 bases). Trimming removed 3 bases from V and 0 bases from J, with 11 bases in between. The CDR3 consists of 15 residues. Germline V gives CDR1 LNHDA, CDR2 SQIVND (reference sequence). CDR3 amino acids: CASSILTDLNTEAFF. The CDR3 bases are TGTGCCAGTAGTATTTTGACAGACTTGAACACTGAAGCTTTCTTT.

This clone was detected only once. The CDR3 sequence is CASSLDRETDTQYF. As DNA, the CDR3 is TGTGCCAGCAGTTTGGACAGGGAGACAGATACGCAGTATTTT. The V call is TRBV28, the J call TRBJ2-3, with TRBD1 matching 8 bases. V gave up 3 bases and J gave up 3 bases; unmatched junction bases: 2. Germline V gene sequence: CDR1 MDHEN, CDR2 SYDVKM. The CDR3 spans 14 residues.

This chain links TRBV7-8 with TRBJ2-5; 7 nucleotides match TRBD1. Germline V gene data show CDR1 as SGHVS and CDR2 as FQNEAQ. There are 15 residues in the CDR3. The trim removed 5 bases at V and 5 bases at J, leaving 11 bases unmatched. Here the CDR3 DNA reads TGTGCCAGCAGCCTACTGACAGGGTTGGGCGAGACCCAGTACTTC. It specifies CASSLLTGLGETQYF.

This chain connects TRBV19 to TRBJ1-3; no reliable D call. V gave up 1 base and J gave up 2 bases, with 15 bases separating them. Germline CDR1 is LNHDA and CDR2 is SQIVND (reference sequence). The CDR3 spans 17 residues. CDR3 nucleotide sequence: TGTGCCAGTAGTATAGTACCGCCGAGCGTGACTGGAAACACCATATATTTT. This translates into CASSIVPPSVTGNTIYF.

The chain uses TRBV6-6 and TRBJ2-7; 9 bases fit TRBD1. Germline CDR1 MNHNY, CDR2 SVGAGI (reference sequence). The V gene end was trimmed by 3 bases and the J gene end by 4 bases; junction bases not matched to a gene: 4. The CDR3 is 14 residues long. DNA for the CDR3: TGTGCCAGCAGTTATGGGACAGGGATGTACGAGCAGTACTTC. It codes for CASSYGTGMYEQYF.

This clone was counted a few times. This chain joins TRBV5-6 and TRBJ1-6; tentative D call: TRBD1 (6 bases). Trimming cost V 4 bases and J 6 bases, with 14 bases left between them. CDR1 is SGHDT, CDR2 YYEEEE, per germline. The CDR3 covers 15 residues. The chain's CDR3 is CASSPRGLGNSPLHF. CDR3 bases: TGTGCCAGCAGCCCCAGGGGTTTAGGTAATTCACCCCTCCACTTT.